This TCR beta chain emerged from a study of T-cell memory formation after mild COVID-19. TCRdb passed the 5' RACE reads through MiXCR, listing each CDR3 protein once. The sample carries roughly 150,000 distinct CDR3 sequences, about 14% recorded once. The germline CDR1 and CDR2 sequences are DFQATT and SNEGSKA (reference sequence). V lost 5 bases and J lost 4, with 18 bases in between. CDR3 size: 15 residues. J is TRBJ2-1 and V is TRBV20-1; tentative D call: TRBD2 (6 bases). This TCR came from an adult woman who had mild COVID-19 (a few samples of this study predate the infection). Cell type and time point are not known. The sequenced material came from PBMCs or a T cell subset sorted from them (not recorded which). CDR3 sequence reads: CSAHKDIAAYNEQFF. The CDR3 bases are TGCAGTGCTCACAAAGATATAGCGGCTTACAATGAGCAGTTCTTC.